A selection of T cell receptor beta chains follows, all from one sample in a study of T-cell reconstitution after alpha-beta-depleted transplantation in children. From the PCR reads, TCRdb called clonotypes with MiXCR, one entry per CDR3 protein. The sample lists hundreds of thousands of distinct CDR3 sequences, 15% to 20% seen once, with about 5% in the top ten. The sample in question was PBMCs, mostly from graft donor cells, obtained 360 days after TCRalphabeta/CD19-depleted stem cell transplant. The receptor source for this set is a male patient aged 10 to 17 who had a stem cell transplant for acute lymphoblastic leukemia, so the T cells may come from the graft donor. Each CDR3 is given with its conserved first and last residue. Each record gives: V gene, J gene, CDR3 protein.

TRBV28	TRBJ1-2	CASRGNGYTF
TRBV7-2	TRBJ2-2	CAISTSPPGELFF
TRBV5-1	TRBJ2-1	CASSLVSGVPNEQFF
TRBV14	TRBJ2-3	CASRDSGSSTDTQYF
TRBV27	TRBJ1-4	CASRPWAGGDEKLFF
TRBV7-8	TRBJ2-1	CASSLAWSYNEQFF
TRBV7-2	TRBJ2-4	CASSNGPRLAIPSGAKNIQYF
TRBV1	TRBJ2-2	CTSSLTGGGELFF
TRBV27	TRBJ2-1	CASSFAGVYEQFF
TRBV14	TRBJ1-1	CASSQGQPNTEAFF
TRBV4-2	TRBJ2-7	CASSQEGSYEQYF
TRBV12-3/TRBV12-4	TRBJ1-1	CASSGRRGNTEAFF
TRBV20-1	TRBJ2-7	CSASALDSLEQYF
TRBV9	TRBJ2-7	CASSVGSKREQYF
TRBV7-3	TRBJ2-5	CASSSPGTKETQYF
TRBV5-1	TRBJ2-1	CASSLALQGANEQFF
TRBV4-1	TRBJ2-4	CASNSGGLAKNIQYF
TRBV7-9	TRBJ2-1	CASSSTGTGASNNEQFF
TRBV5-5	TRBJ2-1	CASSPPLAGVYNEQFF
TRBV4-1	TRBJ2-3	CASSLLVAGLGNTQYF
TRBV27	TRBJ2-1	CASSLSANGGIAAYNEQFF
TRBV29-1	TRBJ2-7	CSVAHGTSASYEQYF
TRBV28	TRBJ2-7	CASSLWGGTGYEQYF
TRBV20-1	TRBJ2-5	CTAVIAGRETQYF
TRBV24-1	TRBJ2-7	CATQEGLSYEQYF
TRBV5-1	TRBJ1-5	CASMTGGTSRLSQPQHF
TRBV5-1	TRBJ2-7	CASSPSSGLSYEQYF
TRBV15	TRBJ2-3	CATSRSSGRHTDTQYF
TRBV5-1	TRBJ2-7	CASSLGLVAPYEQYF
TRBV4-1	TRBJ2-7	CASSHFNYEQYF
TRBV12-3/TRBV12-4	TRBJ2-3	CASRTGASTDTQYF
TRBV9	TRBJ2-1	CASSRTVTYNEQFF
TRBV6-1	TRBJ2-1	CASSIGLVYEQFF
TRBV10-3	TRBJ1-3	CAISESELRSGNTIYF
TRBV13	TRBJ2-1	CASSLRGGQIDNEQFF
TRBV10-2	TRBJ2-5	CASRRRFQETQYF
TRBV25-1	TRBJ2-7	CASSESLGGYEQYF
TRBV6-1	TRBJ2-1	CASSMTSGSHNEQFF
TRBV6-5	TRBJ2-1	CASSGLAGTNEQFF
TRBV18	TRBJ2-3	CASSQYLAGESTDTQYF
TRBV12-3/TRBV12-4	TRBJ1-6	CASSRTAFRSPLHF